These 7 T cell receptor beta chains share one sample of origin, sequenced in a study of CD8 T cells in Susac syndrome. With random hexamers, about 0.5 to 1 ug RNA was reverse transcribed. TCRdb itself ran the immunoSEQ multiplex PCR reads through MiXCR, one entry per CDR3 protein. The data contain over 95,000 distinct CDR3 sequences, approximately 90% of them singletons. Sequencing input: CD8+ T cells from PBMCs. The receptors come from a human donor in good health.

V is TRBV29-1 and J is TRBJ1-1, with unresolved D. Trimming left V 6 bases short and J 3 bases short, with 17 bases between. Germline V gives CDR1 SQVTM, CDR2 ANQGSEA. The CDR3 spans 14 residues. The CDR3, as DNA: TGCAGCGTGATTACAGATTTGACGGACACTGAAGCTTTCTTT. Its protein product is CSVITDLTDTEAFF.

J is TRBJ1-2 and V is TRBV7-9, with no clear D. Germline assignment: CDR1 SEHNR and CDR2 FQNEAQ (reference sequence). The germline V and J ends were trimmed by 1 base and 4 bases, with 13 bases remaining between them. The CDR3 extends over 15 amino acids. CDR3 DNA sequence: TGTGCCAGCAGCTTAGGGGCAGGCCCGGGCTATGGCTACACCTTC. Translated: CASSLGAGPGYGYTF.

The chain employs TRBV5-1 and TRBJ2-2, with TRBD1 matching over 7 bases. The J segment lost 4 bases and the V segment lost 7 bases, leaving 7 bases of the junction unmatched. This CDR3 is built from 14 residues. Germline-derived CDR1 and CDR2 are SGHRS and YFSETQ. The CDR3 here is CASAESGGTGELFF. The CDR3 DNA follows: TGCGCCAGCGCGGAGTCAGGGGGCACCGGGGAGCTGTTTTTT.

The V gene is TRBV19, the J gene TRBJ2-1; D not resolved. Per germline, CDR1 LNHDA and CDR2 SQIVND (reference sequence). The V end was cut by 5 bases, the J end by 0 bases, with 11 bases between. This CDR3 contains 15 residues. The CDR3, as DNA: TGTGCCAGTAGTGCAACCGAGAGCTCCTACAATGAGCAGTTCTTC. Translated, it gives CASSATESSYNEQFF.

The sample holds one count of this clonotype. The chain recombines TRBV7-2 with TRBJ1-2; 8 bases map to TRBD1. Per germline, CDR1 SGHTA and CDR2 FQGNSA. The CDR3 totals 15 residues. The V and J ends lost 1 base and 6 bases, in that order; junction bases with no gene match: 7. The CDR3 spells CASSLEGQGPHGYTF. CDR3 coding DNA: TGTGCCAGCAGCTTAGAAGGACAGGGCCCCCATGGCTACACCTTC.

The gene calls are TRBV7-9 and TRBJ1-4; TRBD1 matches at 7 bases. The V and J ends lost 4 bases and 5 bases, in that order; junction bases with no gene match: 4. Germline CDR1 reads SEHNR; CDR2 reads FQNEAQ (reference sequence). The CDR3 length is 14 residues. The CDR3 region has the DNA TGTGCCAGCAGCTGGGACAGAGGGAATGAAAAACTGTTTTTT. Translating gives CASSWDRGNEKLFF.

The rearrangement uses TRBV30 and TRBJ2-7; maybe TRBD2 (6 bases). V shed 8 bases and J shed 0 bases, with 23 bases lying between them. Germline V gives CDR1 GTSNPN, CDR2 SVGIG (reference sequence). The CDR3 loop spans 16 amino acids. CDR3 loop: CAGTLGSGGSSYEQYF. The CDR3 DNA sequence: TGTGCCGGAACATTAGGTAGCGGAGGTAGCTCCTACGAGCAGTACTTC.